This T cell receptor (beta chain) was identified in a study of glioma-infiltrating T cells. Study details: Blood libraries targeted about 4.5- to 11-fold coverage of 1 million or so T cells.

With respect to this clonotype: Its antigen is currently unknown.

TCR alpha and beta CDR3 regions were amplified from RNA using iRepertoire nested multiplex PCR. TCRdb re-called the multiplex PCR reads with MiXCR, one entry per CDR3 protein. The sample lists more than 350,000 distinct CDR3 sequences; 41% were seen once. This CDR3 comprises 11 residues. From germline, CDR1 is MNHNY and CDR2 SVGAGI (reference sequence). V dropped 8 bases and J dropped 6 bases, with 10 bases sitting between them. Study-level results: A blood CDR3 motif signature was depleted in highly divergent patients.

The clonotype originates from a human donor with low-grade glioma or glioblastoma, undergoing nonglioma brain surgery, or in good health (not recorded which). V gene TRBV6-6 combines with J gene TRBJ1-1; D gene uncertain. The sequenced material came from glioma tissue, nonneoplastic brain tissue, or PBMCs (not recorded which). The CDR3 nucleotides read TGTGCCAGCCCTCATGGTCCTGAAGCTTTCTTT. This translates into CASPHGPEAFF.